Listed below are T cell receptor beta chains from one sample, sequenced in a study of identical twins. TCRdb redid the calling of the 5' RACE reads with MiXCR, one entry per CDR3 protein. The sample consists of hundreds of thousands of distinct CDR3 sequences, approximately 20% of them appearing once. These data were also reused for a study on yellow fever vaccine responses in identical twins.

The sequencing sample was made of CD4+ T cells sorted from blood. The receptors derive from a woman younger than 30 in good health. CDR3s include the opening cysteine and the closing phenylalanine or tryptophan. Fields, in order: J gene, D gene, V gene, clone size, CDR3 protein, CDR3 DNA. D genes are given only for firm matches. Clone sizes are given selectively: once, few, many, or a class where the clone is expanded.

J gene: TRBJ2-2; D gene: NA; V gene: TRBV7-8; clone size: NA; CDR3 protein: CATSHARTGELFF; CDR3 DNA: TGTGCCACCAGCCACGCGCGCACCGGGGAGCTGTTTTTT
J gene: TRBJ2-1; D gene: TRBD1; V gene: TRBV2; clone size: few; CDR3 protein: CASSGDSEQFF; CDR3 DNA: TGTGCCAGCAGTGGGGACAGTGAGCAGTTCTTC
J gene: TRBJ1-3; D gene: NA; V gene: TRBV9; clone size: NA; CDR3 protein: CASSSDSRGNTIYF; CDR3 DNA: TGTGCCAGCAGCTCTGACTCCCGTGGAAACACCATATATTTT
J gene: TRBJ1-5; D gene: NA; V gene: TRBV10-3; clone size: few; CDR3 protein: CAISTADNQPQHF; CDR3 DNA: TGTGCCATCAGTACGGCAGACAATCAGCCCCAGCATTTT
J gene: TRBJ2-2; D gene: NA; V gene: TRBV27; clone size: few; CDR3 protein: CASTTTASVVVGELFF; CDR3 DNA: TGTGCCAGCACCACAACAGCGTCGGTGGTTGTCGGGGAGCTGTTTTTT
J gene: TRBJ2-3; D gene: NA; V gene: TRBV6-5; clone size: NA; CDR3 protein: CASSYSVSGADTQYF; CDR3 DNA: TGTGCCAGCAGTTACTCGGTGTCGGGTGCCGATACGCAGTATTTT
J gene: TRBJ1-4; D gene: NA; V gene: TRBV20-1; clone size: NA; CDR3 protein: CSARRRRTGGSEKLFF; CDR3 DNA: TGCAGTGCTAGAAGGCGGCGGACCGGGGGTTCTGAAAAACTGTTTTTT
J gene: TRBJ2-5; D gene: TRBD1; V gene: TRBV6-6; clone size: NA; CDR3 protein: CASSLDRLETQYF; CDR3 DNA: TGTGCCAGCAGTTTGGACAGGCTGGAGACCCAGTACTTC
J gene: TRBJ2-5; D gene: NA; V gene: TRBV24-1; clone size: few; CDR3 protein: CATSDSPTRTAQPSQETQYF; CDR3 DNA: TGTGCCACCAGTGACTCCCCCACCCGGACAGCCCAGCCATCCCAAGAGACCCAGTACTTC
J gene: TRBJ2-5; D gene: NA; V gene: TRBV7-6; clone size: NA; CDR3 protein: CASRFAGETQYF; CDR3 DNA: TGTGCCAGCAGGTTCGCTGGGGAGACCCAGTACTTC
J gene: TRBJ2-1; D gene: NA; V gene: TRBV12-3/TRBV12-4; clone size: NA; CDR3 protein: CASSSWTGNNEQFF; CDR3 DNA: TGTGCCAGCAGTTCTTGGACGGGGAACAATGAGCAGTTCTTC
J gene: TRBJ1-3; D gene: NA; V gene: TRBV24-1; clone size: NA; CDR3 protein: CATSDGGANGNTIYF; CDR3 DNA: TGTGCCACCAGTGATGGGGGGGCGAATGGAAACACCATATATTTT
J gene: TRBJ1-1; D gene: TRBD1; V gene: TRBV28; clone size: NA; CDR3 protein: CASTKRDRGLFTEAFF; CDR3 DNA: TGTGCCAGCACGAAGCGGGACAGGGGGCTGTTCACTGAAGCTTTCTTT
J gene: TRBJ2-5; D gene: TRBD2; V gene: TRBV29-1; clone size: NA; CDR3 protein: CSVWAGGQETQYF; CDR3 DNA: TGCAGCGTTTGGGCGGGGGGCCAAGAGACCCAGTACTTC
J gene: TRBJ2-5; D gene: TRBD2; V gene: TRBV29-1; clone size: few; CDR3 protein: CSEKLAGETQYF; CDR3 DNA: TGCAGCGAAAAATTAGCGGGAGAGACCCAGTACTTC
J gene: TRBJ2-3; D gene: TRBD2; V gene: TRBV24-1; clone size: NA; CDR3 protein: CATSGWVYPGGNTDTQYF; CDR3 DNA: TGTGCCACCAGTGGGTGGGTGTACCCGGGGGGTAACACAGATACGCAGTATTTT
J gene: TRBJ2-5; D gene: TRBD2; V gene: TRBV12-3/TRBV12-4; clone size: few; CDR3 protein: CASRRAGGQETQYF; CDR3 DNA: TGTGCCAGCAGGAGAGCGGGAGGGCAAGAGACCCAGTACTTC
J gene: TRBJ2-5; D gene: TRBD2; V gene: TRBV2; clone size: NA; CDR3 protein: CASSEAWVAGVGVQETQYF; CDR3 DNA: TGTGCCAGCAGTGAAGCGTGGGTAGCGGGAGTGGGGGTCCAAGAGACCCAGTACTTC
J gene: TRBJ1-5; D gene: TRBD1; V gene: TRBV7-9; clone size: few; CDR3 protein: CASSPTGTGDQPQHF; CDR3 DNA: TGTGCCAGCAGCCCCACCGGGACAGGGGATCAGCCCCAGCATTTT
J gene: TRBJ1-2; D gene: NA; V gene: TRBV12-3/TRBV12-4; clone size: few; CDR3 protein: CASSLPGRGSWNYGYTF; CDR3 DNA: TGTGCCAGCAGTCTCCCGGGGAGGGGATCCTGGAACTATGGCTACACCTTC
J gene: TRBJ2-1; D gene: TRBD2; V gene: TRBV7-2; clone size: NA; CDR3 protein: CASSLVASGKNEQFF; CDR3 DNA: TGTGCCAGCAGCTTAGTTGCTAGCGGGAAAAATGAGCAGTTCTTC
J gene: TRBJ2-3; D gene: TRBD2; V gene: TRBV12-3/TRBV12-4; clone size: few; CDR3 protein: CASSSLTSGGLTSTDTQYF; CDR3 DNA: TGTGCCAGCAGTTCATTGACTAGCGGGGGACTAACTAGCACAGATACGCAGTATTTT
J gene: TRBJ2-7; D gene: NA; V gene: TRBV29-1; clone size: few; CDR3 protein: CSVEEGQAGYEQYF; CDR3 DNA: TGCAGCGTTGAAGAGGGGCAGGCTGGGTACGAGCAGTACTTC
J gene: TRBJ1-1; D gene: TRBD1; V gene: TRBV6-4; clone size: NA; CDR3 protein: CASSPDRVTTEAFF; CDR3 DNA: TGTGCCAGCAGCCCGGACAGGGTGACCACTGAAGCTTTCTTT
J gene: TRBJ2-5; D gene: NA; V gene: TRBV11-2; clone size: few; CDR3 protein: CASSLEGVRETQYF; CDR3 DNA: TGTGCCAGCAGCTTAGAGGGGGTGCGGGAGACCCAGTACTTC
J gene: TRBJ2-5; D gene: TRBD1; V gene: TRBV15; clone size: NA; CDR3 protein: CATSRASGMRQGHQETQYF; CDR3 DNA: TGTGCCACCAGCAGAGCCTCGGGTATGAGACAGGGACACCAAGAGACCCAGTACTTC
J gene: TRBJ1-1; D gene: TRBD1; V gene: TRBV7-8; clone size: NA; CDR3 protein: CASSLVGTGGMNTEAFF; CDR3 DNA: TGTGCCAGCAGCTTAGTTGGGACAGGGGGGATGAACACTGAAGCTTTCTTT
J gene: TRBJ1-1; D gene: NA; V gene: TRBV20-1; clone size: few; CDR3 protein: CSASFGNTEAFF; CDR3 DNA: TGCAGTGCTAGTTTCGGTAACACTGAAGCTTTCTTT
J gene: TRBJ2-1; D gene: TRBD2; V gene: TRBV19; clone size: NA; CDR3 protein: CASTWTSGGAYNEQFF; CDR3 DNA: TGTGCCAGTACCTGGACTAGCGGGGGGGCCTACAATGAGCAGTTCTTC
J gene: TRBJ2-1; D gene: TRBD2; V gene: TRBV5-1; clone size: NA; CDR3 protein: CASRGGSGPYNEQFF; CDR3 DNA: TGCGCCAGCAGGGGGGGGAGCGGCCCCTACAATGAGCAGTTCTTC
J gene: TRBJ1-2; D gene: NA; V gene: TRBV5-1; clone size: NA; CDR3 protein: CASSPDNNYGYTF; CDR3 DNA: TGCGCCAGCAGCCCGGACAATAACTATGGCTACACCTTC
J gene: TRBJ2-2; D gene: NA; V gene: TRBV12-3/TRBV12-4; clone size: many; CDR3 protein: CASSLSRGPSTGELFF; CDR3 DNA: TGTGCCAGCAGTTTATCCCGGGGGCCGAGCACCGGGGAGCTGTTTTTT
J gene: TRBJ2-7; D gene: NA; V gene: TRBV15; clone size: few; CDR3 protein: CATSRGLSLEFSYEQYF; CDR3 DNA: TGTGCCACCAGCAGAGGGCTTAGTTTGGAGTTCTCCTACGAGCAGTACTTC
J gene: TRBJ2-5; D gene: NA; V gene: TRBV12-3/TRBV12-4; clone size: many; CDR3 protein: CASGGGETQYF; CDR3 DNA: TGTGCCAGCGGAGGCGGGGAGACCCAGTACTTC
J gene: TRBJ2-5; D gene: NA; V gene: TRBV29-1; clone size: NA; CDR3 protein: CSVDRGGRETQYF; CDR3 DNA: TGCAGCGTTGACCGTGGGGGGCGGGAGACCCAGTACTTC
J gene: TRBJ2-7; D gene: TRBD2; V gene: TRBV20-1; clone size: NA; CDR3 protein: CCNSRQPAGGPWEQYF; CDR3 DNA: TGCTGTAATAGCCGGCAGCCGGCGGGAGGGCCCTGGGAGCAGTACTTC
J gene: TRBJ2-5; D gene: NA; V gene: TRBV5-1; clone size: NA; CDR3 protein: CASSLGGQTYQETQYF; CDR3 DNA: TGCGCCAGCAGCTTGGGGGGACAAACGTACCAAGAGACCCAGTACTTC
J gene: TRBJ2-5; D gene: NA; V gene: TRBV12-3/TRBV12-4; clone size: few; CDR3 protein: CASSLLGPETQYF; CDR3 DNA: TGTGCCAGCAGTTTACTGGGGCCGGAGACCCAGTACTTC
J gene: TRBJ2-3; D gene: TRBD2; V gene: TRBV20-1; clone size: NA; CDR3 protein: CSAGLAGLQDTQYF; CDR3 DNA: TGCAGTGCTGGACTAGCGGGTTTACAGGATACGCAGTATTTT
J gene: TRBJ2-3; D gene: TRBD2; V gene: TRBV20-1; clone size: NA; CDR3 protein: CCARDGTSGYSTDTQYF; CDR3 DNA: TGCTGTGCTAGAGACGGGACTAGCGGGTATAGCACAGATACGCAGTATTTT
J gene: TRBJ1-1; D gene: NA; V gene: TRBV6-5; clone size: NA; CDR3 protein: CASSYSGRITEAFF; CDR3 DNA: TGTGCCAGCAGTTACTCAGGCAGGATCACTGAAGCTTTCTTT
J gene: TRBJ2-7; D gene: TRBD1; V gene: TRBV12-3/TRBV12-4; clone size: few; CDR3 protein: CASSDPDRGISYEQYF; CDR3 DNA: TGTGCCAGCAGTGACCCCGACAGGGGAATATCCTACGAGCAGTACTTC
J gene: TRBJ1-1; D gene: NA; V gene: TRBV28; clone size: NA; CDR3 protein: CASSRRGAVTEAFF; CDR3 DNA: TGTGCCAGCAGTCGTCGGGGGGCAGTAACTGAAGCTTTCTTT
J gene: TRBJ2-1; D gene: NA; V gene: TRBV11-2; clone size: NA; CDR3 protein: CASSSRVGQQVSYNEQFF; CDR3 DNA: TGTGCCAGCAGCTCCCGTGTAGGACAGCAGGTGTCCTACAATGAGCAGTTCTTC
J gene: TRBJ1-4; D gene: NA; V gene: TRBV7-9; clone size: NA; CDR3 protein: CASSLGTQTREKLFF; CDR3 DNA: TGTGCCAGCAGCTTAGGTACACAGACGAGGGAAAAACTGTTTTTT
J gene: TRBJ1-1; D gene: TRBD1; V gene: TRBV13; clone size: few; CDR3 protein: CASSYPGGDFGSSRNTEAFF; CDR3 DNA: TGTGCCAGCAGCTACCCAGGGGGCGATTTTGGGTCTTCCAGGAACACTGAAGCTTTCTTT
J gene: TRBJ1-2; D gene: TRBD1; V gene: TRBV27; clone size: NA; CDR3 protein: CASSQGQQVYGYTF; CDR3 DNA: TGTGCCAGCAGTCAGGGACAGCAAGTCTATGGCTACACCTTC
J gene: TRBJ1-1; D gene: NA; V gene: TRBV4-1; clone size: few; CDR3 protein: CASSQDIQGTEAFF; CDR3 DNA: TGCGCCAGCAGCCAAGATATCCAGGGAACTGAAGCTTTCTTT
J gene: TRBJ1-2; D gene: NA; V gene: TRBV10-3; clone size: NA; CDR3 protein: CAISDLVQDYGYTF; CDR3 DNA: TGTGCCATCAGTGATCTGGTCCAAGACTATGGCTACACCTTC
J gene: TRBJ2-1; D gene: TRBD1; V gene: TRBV7-9; clone size: many; CDR3 protein: CASSPGQGGNEQFF; CDR3 DNA: TGTGCCAGCAGCCCCGGACAGGGGGGGAATGAGCAGTTCTTC
J gene: TRBJ1-1; D gene: NA; V gene: TRBV15; clone size: NA; CDR3 protein: CATSRGVGNTEAFF; CDR3 DNA: TGTGCCACCAGCAGAGGTGTCGGGAACACTGAAGCTTTCTTT
J gene: TRBJ1-5; D gene: NA; V gene: TRBV4-1; clone size: few; CDR3 protein: CASSQRVGNQPQHF; CDR3 DNA: TGCGCCAGCAGCCAAAGGGTGGGAAATCAGCCCCAGCATTTT
J gene: TRBJ2-1; D gene: TRBD1; V gene: TRBV6-1; clone size: NA; CDR3 protein: CASSGSQGARNSYNEQFF; CDR3 DNA: TGTGCCAGCAGTGGCAGTCAGGGGGCTAGAAACTCCTACAATGAGCAGTTCTTC
J gene: TRBJ2-3; D gene: NA; V gene: TRBV3-1; clone size: NA; CDR3 protein: CASSQDRTRRTDTDTQYF; CDR3 DNA: TGTGCCAGCAGCCAAGATAGGACAAGGAGAACCGACACAGATACGCAGTATTTT
J gene: TRBJ2-1; D gene: TRBD2; V gene: TRBV2; clone size: NA; CDR3 protein: CASDRDYTDNEQFF; CDR3 DNA: TGTGCCAGCGACCGGGACTACACAGACAATGAGCAGTTCTTC
J gene: TRBJ1-5; D gene: NA; V gene: TRBV6-5; clone size: NA; CDR3 protein: CASSYQQGFQPQHF; CDR3 DNA: TGTGCCAGCAGTTACCAACAGGGTTTTCAGCCCCAGCATTTT
J gene: TRBJ2-2; D gene: NA; V gene: TRBV5-5; clone size: NA; CDR3 protein: CASTLGQLHTGELFF; CDR3 DNA: TGTGCCAGCACCCTCGGACAGTTACACACCGGGGAGCTGTTTTTT